The T cell receptor beta chain described here comes from a study of technical replicates of blood from several donors. CDR3 length: 14 amino acids. CDR1 and CDR2 from the germline V gene are MRHNA and SNTAGT. Trimming removed 2 bases from V and 4 bases from J; junction bases left unmatched: 4. Libraries were prepared by immunoSEQ multiplex PCR; TCRdb keeps only in-frame clonotypes and omits some of them. Here the sample spans 55,000 to 75,000 clones, about 87% being singletons. The sample consisted of PBMCs. This sequence originates from a human donor in good health. Some clones in this sample may be carry-over from other donors' samples. This chain connects TRBV6-4 to TRBJ1-1, with TRBD1 matching over 7 bases. The DNA of the CDR3 is TGTGCCAGCAGTGACGGTCAGGGGGGCACTGAAGCTTTCTTT. Translation: CASSDGQGGTEAFF.